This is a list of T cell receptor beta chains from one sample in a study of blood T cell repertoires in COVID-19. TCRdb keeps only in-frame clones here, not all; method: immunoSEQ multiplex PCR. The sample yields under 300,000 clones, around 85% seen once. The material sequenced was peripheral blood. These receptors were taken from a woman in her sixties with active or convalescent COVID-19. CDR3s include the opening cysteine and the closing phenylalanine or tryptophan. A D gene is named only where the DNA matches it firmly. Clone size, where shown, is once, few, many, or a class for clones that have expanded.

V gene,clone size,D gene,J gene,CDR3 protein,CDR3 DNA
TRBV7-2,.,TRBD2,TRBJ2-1,CASSPDRLALPFF,TGTGCCAGCAGCCCCGACCGACTAGCCCTTCCGTTCTTC
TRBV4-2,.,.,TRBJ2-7,CASSQALTAYEQYF,TGTGCCAGCAGCCAGGCCCTGACAGCCTACGAGCAGTACTTC
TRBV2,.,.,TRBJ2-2,CASTDEPGIGELFF,TGTGCCAGTACGGATGAACCGGGTATCGGGGAGCTGTTTTTT
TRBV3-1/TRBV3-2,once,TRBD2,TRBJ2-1,CASSHRGGRNEQFF,TGTGCCAGCAGCCACCGGGGGGGCCGGAATGAGCAGTTCTTC
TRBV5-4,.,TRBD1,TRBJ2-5,CASSWGQLETQYF,TGTGCCAGCAGCTGGGGACAGCTAGAGACCCAGTACTTC
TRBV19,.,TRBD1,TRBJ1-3,CASSTRGQSSGNTIYF,TGTGCCAGTAGTACCAGGGGGCAAAGTTCTGGAAACACCATATATTTT
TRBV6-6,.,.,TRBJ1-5,CASRPPSQPQHF,TGTGCCAGCAGACCTCCCAGTCAGCCCCAGCATTTT
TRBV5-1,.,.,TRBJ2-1,CASTLGVGEQFF,TGCGCCAGCACCCTCGGGGTGGGGGAGCAGTTCTTC
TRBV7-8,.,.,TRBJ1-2,CASSLAGPNSPNYGYTF,TGTGCCAGCAGCTTAGCGGGGCCCAACAGCCCTAACTATGGCTACACCTTC
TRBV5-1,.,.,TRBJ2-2,CASSLAEVNTGELFF,TGCGCCAGCAGCTTGGCCGAGGTTAACACCGGGGAGCTGTTTTTT
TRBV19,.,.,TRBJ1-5,CASSISLQWNQPQHF,TGTGCCAGTAGTATAAGTTTACAGTGGAATCAGCCCCAGCATTTT
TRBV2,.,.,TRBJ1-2,CASSDSRGGGYYGYTF,TGTGCCAGCAGTGATTCGAGGGGAGGGGGTTACTATGGCTACACCTTC
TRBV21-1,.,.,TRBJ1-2,CASSREGEPTYGYTF,TGTGCCAGCAGCCGAGAGGGGGAGCCCACCTATGGCTACACCTTC
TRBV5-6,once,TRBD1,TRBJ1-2,CASSLGTGANLKGGYTF,TGTGCCAGCAGCTTGGGTACAGGGGCCAACCTAAAGGGGGGCTACACCTTC
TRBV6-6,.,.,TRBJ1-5,CASSYGGAGQPQHF,TGTGCCAGCAGTTACGGAGGGGCAGGGCAGCCCCAGCATTTT
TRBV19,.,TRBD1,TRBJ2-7,CASSPGQDSYEQYF,TGTGCCAGTAGTCCCGGACAGGACTCCTACGAGCAGTACTTC
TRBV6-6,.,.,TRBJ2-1,CASFHRDLGRNNEQFF,TGTGCCAGCTTTCACCGGGACTTGGGGAGAAACAATGAGCAGTTCTTC
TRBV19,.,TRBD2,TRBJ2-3,CASGVGLRGGADTQYF,TGTGCCAGTGGGGTGGGATTAAGGGGAGGGGCAGATACGCAGTATTTT
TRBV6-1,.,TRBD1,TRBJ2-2,CASSEETGALTGELFF,TGTGCCAGCAGTGAGGAGACAGGGGCTCTTACCGGGGAGCTGTTTTTT
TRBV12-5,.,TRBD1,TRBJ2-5,CASGSGQGSMGLETQYF,TGTGCTAGTGGTTCCGGACAGGGAAGTATGGGCTTAGAGACCCAGTACTTC
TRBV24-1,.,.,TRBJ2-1,CATSDFSQTDPYNEQFF,TGTGCCACCAGTGATTTCTCCCAGACAGACCCCTACAATGAGCAGTTCTTC
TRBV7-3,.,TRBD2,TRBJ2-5,CASRGLAGETQYF,TGTGCCAGCAGGGGACTAGCGGGAGAGACCCAGTACTTC
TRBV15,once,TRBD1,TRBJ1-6,CATSRDLGRDSNNSPLHF,TGTGCCACCAGCAGAGATTTAGGCCGGGACAGCAATAATTCACCCCTCCACTTT
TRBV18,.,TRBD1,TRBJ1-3,CASSWGDSSGNTIYF,TGTGCCAGCTCCTGGGGGGACAGCTCTGGAAACACCATATATTTT
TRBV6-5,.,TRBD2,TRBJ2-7,CASSDSGRVPYEQYF,TGTGCCAGCAGCGATAGCGGGAGGGTCCCCTACGAGCAGTACTTC
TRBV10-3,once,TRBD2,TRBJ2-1,CAISAGTSGSHNEQFF,TGTGCCATCAGTGCCGGGACTAGCGGGAGCCACAATGAGCAGTTCTTC
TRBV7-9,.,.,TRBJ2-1,CASSLVLGLMNEQFF,TGTGCCAGCAGCTTAGTTCTGGGCCTTATGAATGAGCAGTTCTTC
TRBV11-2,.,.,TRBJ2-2,CASSPGRGSNTGELFF,TGTGCCAGCAGCCCAGGGCGGGGATCGAACACCGGGGAGCTGTTTTTT
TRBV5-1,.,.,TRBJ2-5,CASSRGPTEGQETQYF,TGCGCCAGCAGCCGCGGACCCACGGAGGGACAAGAGACCCAGTACTTC
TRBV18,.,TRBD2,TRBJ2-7,CASSPRDYPYEQYF,TGTGCCAGCTCACCCCGGGACTACCCCTACGAGCAGTACTTC
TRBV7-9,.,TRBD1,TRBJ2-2,CASSHLGQGLYTGELFF,TGTGCCAGCAGCCACCTCGGACAGGGGCTCTACACCGGGGAGCTGTTTTTT
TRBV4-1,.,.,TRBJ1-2,CASSQDSGQNYGYTF,TGCGCCAGCAGCCAAGATTCGGGTCAGAACTATGGCTACACCTTC
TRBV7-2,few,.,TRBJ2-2,CASRSVTNTGELFF,TGTGCCAGCAGAAGCGTTACAAACACCGGGGAGCTGTTTTTT
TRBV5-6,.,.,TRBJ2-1,CASSLVGFPGINEQFF,TGTGCCAGCAGCTTGGTTGGCTTCCCGGGAATCAATGAGCAGTTCTTC
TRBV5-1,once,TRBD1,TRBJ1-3,CASSSTGVTGNTIYF,TGCGCCAGCAGCTCGACAGGGGTGACTGGAAACACCATATATTTT
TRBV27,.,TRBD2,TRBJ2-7,CASSSGTSYEQYF,TGTGCCAGCAGTAGCGGGACCTCCTACGAGCAGTACTTC
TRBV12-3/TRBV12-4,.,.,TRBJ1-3,CASSSGHGNTIYF,TGTGCCAGCAGTTCGGGACATGGAAACACCATATATTTT
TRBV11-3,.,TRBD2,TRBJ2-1,CASSRSWDSRGGSYNEQFF,TGTGCCAGCAGCCGTAGCTGGGACTCCCGCGGGGGGTCCTACAATGAGCAGTTCTTC
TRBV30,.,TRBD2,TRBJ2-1,CACHLGAGGIGNEQFF,TGTGCCTGCCACCTTGGAGCGGGAGGGATCGGCAATGAGCAGTTCTTC
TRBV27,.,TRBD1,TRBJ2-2,CASRLRGPSNTGELFF,TGTGCCAGCAGGCTCAGGGGGCCCTCGAACACCGGGGAGCTGTTTTTT
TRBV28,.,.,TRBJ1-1,CASSLLGADTEAFF,TGTGCCAGCAGTTTATTAGGGGCGGACACTGAAGCTTTCTTT
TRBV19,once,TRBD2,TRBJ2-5,CASSMASGEKETQYF,TGTGCCAGTAGTATGGCTAGCGGGGAAAAAGAGACCCAGTACTTC
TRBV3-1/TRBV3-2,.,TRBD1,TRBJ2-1,CASSPRQGDANEQFF,TGTGCCAGCAGCCCCCGACAGGGGGATGCGAATGAGCAGTTCTTC
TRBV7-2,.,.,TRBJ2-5,CASSLWGRGETQYF,TGTGCCAGCAGCTTGTGGGGAAGGGGGGAGACCCAGTACTTC
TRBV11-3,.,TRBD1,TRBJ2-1,CASSKRQGIDEQFF,TGTGCCAGCAGCAAGCGACAGGGCATCGATGAGCAGTTCTTC
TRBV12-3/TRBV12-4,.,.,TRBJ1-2,CATEGVGDLGYTF,TGTGCTACCGAGGGGGTGGGGGACCTTGGCTACACCTTC
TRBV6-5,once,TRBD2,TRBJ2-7,CASSYGGGRTYEQYF,TGTGCCAGCAGTTACGGGGGCGGGAGGACCTACGAGCAGTACTTC
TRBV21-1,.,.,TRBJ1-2,CASSKGQGDYGYTF,TGTGCCAGCAGCAAAGGGCAGGGGGACTATGGCTACACCTTC
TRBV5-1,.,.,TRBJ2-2,CASSERTNTGELFF,TGCGCCAGCAGCGAGCGGACTAACACCGGGGAGCTGTTTTTT
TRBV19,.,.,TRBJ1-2,CASSISVLPYGYTF,TGTGCCAGTAGTATTTCGGTTCTTCCCTATGGCTACACCTTC
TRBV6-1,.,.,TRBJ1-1,CASSDFTGMFEAFF,TGTGCCAGCAGTGATTTCACAGGGATGTTTGAAGCTTTCTTT
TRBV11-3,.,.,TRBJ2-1,CASSPTSGQIHEQFF,TGTGCCAGCAGCCCAACCTCTGGACAGATTCATGAGCAGTTCTTC
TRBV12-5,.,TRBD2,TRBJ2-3,CASGSGTSGSTDTQYF,TGTGCTAGTGGTTCGGGAACTAGCGGGAGTACAGATACGCAGTATTTT
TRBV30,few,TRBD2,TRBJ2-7,CAWSVLRTSYEQYF,TGTGCCTGGAGTGTATTAAGGACTAGCTACGAGCAGTACTTC
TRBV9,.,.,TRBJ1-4,CASSVDSTAAAEKLFF,TGTGCCAGCAGCGTAGACTCGACTGCCGCGGCTGAAAAACTGTTTTTT
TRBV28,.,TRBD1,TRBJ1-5,CASSPVPGQGVNQPQHF,TGTGCCAGCAGCCCCGTTCCGGGACAGGGGGTCAATCAGCCCCAGCATTTT
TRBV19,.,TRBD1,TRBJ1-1,CASSSGTGNTEAFF,TGTGCCAGTAGTTCCGGGACAGGGAACACTGAAGCTTTCTTT
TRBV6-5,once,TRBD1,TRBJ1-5,CASRSDRGTLQPQHF,TGTGCCAGCAGGTCAGACAGGGGGACTCTTCAGCCCCAGCATTTT
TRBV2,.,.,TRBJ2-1,CASSSTGTDYNEQFF,TGTGCCAGCAGCTCGACAGGGACTGACTACAATGAGCAGTTCTTC
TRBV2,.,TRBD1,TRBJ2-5,CASSKIGGIETQYF,TGTGCCAGCAGTAAAATAGGGGGCATAGAGACCCAGTACTTC